The clone carrying this TCR beta chain turned up a few times. Antigen specificity is unknown. V was shortened by 5 bases and J by 0 bases, with 17 bases between the two germline ends. This CDR3 contains 16 residues. Looked up from germline, CDR1 is DFQATT and CDR2 is SNEGSKA (reference sequence). One entry per CDR3 protein results from TCRdb running MiXCR on the 5' RACE reads. Counted here are more than 80,000 distinct CDR3 sequences, about 15% occurring once; the ten biggest clones make up 28%. This sample is part of a study of T-cell memory formation after mild COVID-19. Study background: Each donor largely had its own TCR clusters.

Study-wide results and limits: In pre-infection memory, a portion of responding clones appeared, which suggested that cross-reactive memory joined. The study found contracting CD4+ clones mainly in CM and EM and contracting CD8+ clones in EMRA. The second-wave clones peaking on day 37 were not confirmed as SARS-CoV-2-specific.

The chain is built from TRBV20-1 and TRBJ1-5; unclear D gene. Sequencing used PBMCs or a T cell subset sorted from them (not recorded which). The sequence was obtained from an adult woman who had mild COVID-19 (a few samples of this study predate the infection). Cell type and time point are not known. CDR3 amino acids: CSAQDRSTYSNQPQHF. CDR3 coding DNA: TGCAGTGCTCAAGACCGGTCAACCTATAGCAATCAGCCCCAGCATTTT.